The text below deals with one T cell receptor beta chain. The data were taken from a study of cytotoxic CD8 clonotypes in ibrutinib-treated CLL. Sequencing used immunoSEQ multiplex PCR; TCRdb keeps in-frame clones, though not all of them. Here the sample spans roughly 53,000 clones, roughly 54% being singletons. Germline loops: CDR1 KGHSH, CDR2 LQKENI. Trimming took off 3 bases at V and 4 bases at J, with 9 bases between the two ends. The CDR3 has 13 residues. The chain links TRBV18 to TRBJ2-5, with D perhaps TRBD2 (5 bases). Here the sequenced sample was PBMCs, taken at disease progression, from a patient treated with ibrutinib. The origin of this receptor is a human donor with chronic lymphocytic leukemia. The CDR3, as DNA: TGTGCCAGCTCACCGCGGGCGGGAGAGACCCAGTACTTC. Encoded protein: CASSPRAGETQYF.